This T cell receptor beta chain was sequenced in a study of cytomegalovirus exposure and HLA in healthy donors. CDR3 length: 15 residues. Germline CDR1 is MNHNS and CDR2 is SASEGT. The V end lost 0 bases, the J end lost 3 bases, and 8 bases lay between the germline ends. In the PCR, 60 Vbeta and 13 Jbeta primers were used. Repertoires were generated with immunoSEQ multiplex PCR, while TCRdb's copy carries only in-frame clones and drops some. The table records 150,000 to 200,000 clones, more than 65% of them present only once. Points from the study as a whole: A cluster of highly shared sequence variants was likely a sequencing artifact. Presence/absence analyses assumed roughly uniform sequencing depth across donors, which may not hold. Reports indicated that the classifier achieved high specificity and sensitivity in diagnosing cytomegalovirus status.

This clone was counted a few times. The antigen remains unidentified. The rearrangement joins TRBV6-1 to TRBJ2-2; D might be TRBD2 (6 bases). The TCR comes from a female donor in good health and CMV-seronegative. Sequencing was performed on PBMCs. CDR3 in amino acids: CASSEARGYTGELFF. The CDR3 DNA follows: TGTGCCAGCAGTGAAGCGCGGGGATACACCGGGGAGCTGTTTTTT.